This T cell receptor beta chain stems from a study of blood T cells in healthy people across ages. Only a few counts were recorded for this clonotype. Then a second PCR, running about 6 to 12 cycles, was carried out with a sample-barcoded 5' primer and a J-beta primer mix. Via MiXCR, TCRdb re-called the 5' RACE reads, giving one row per CDR3 protein. Of 750,000 or so distinct CDR3 sequences listed, 25% are singletons. V was trimmed by 1 base and J by 14 bases, leaving 11 bases between them. This CDR3 is built from 12 residues. Germline lookup yields CDR1 SGHVS and CDR2 FNYEAQ. These records were also assigned to another study, of T cells of mothers and their children.

The sample taken for sequencing was blood. This TCR derives from a boy under 18 in good health. This chain links TRBV7-6 with TRBJ1-4; D not certain. CDR3 sequence: CASSLVSGGLFF. Written as DNA, the CDR3 is TGTGCCAGCAGCTTAGTCTCGGGCGGGCTGTTTTTT.